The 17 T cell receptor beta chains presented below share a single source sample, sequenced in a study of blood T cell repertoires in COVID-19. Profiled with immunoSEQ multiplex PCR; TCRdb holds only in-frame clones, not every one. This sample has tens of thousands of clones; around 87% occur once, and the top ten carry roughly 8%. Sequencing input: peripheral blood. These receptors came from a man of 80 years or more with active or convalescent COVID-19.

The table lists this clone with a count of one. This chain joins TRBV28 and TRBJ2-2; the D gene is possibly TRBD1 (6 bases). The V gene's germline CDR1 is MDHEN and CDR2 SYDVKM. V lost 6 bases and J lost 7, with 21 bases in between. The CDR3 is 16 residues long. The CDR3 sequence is CASRKVRGHIVGELFF. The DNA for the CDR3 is TGTGCCAGCAGAAAAGTCAGGGGCCACATCGTCGGGGAGCTGTTTTTT.

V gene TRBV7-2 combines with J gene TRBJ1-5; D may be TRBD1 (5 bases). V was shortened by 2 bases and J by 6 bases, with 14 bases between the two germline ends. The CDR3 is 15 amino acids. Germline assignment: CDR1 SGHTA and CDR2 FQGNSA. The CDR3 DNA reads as TGTGCCAGCAGCTTAACATCAGGGTTGAGTCAGCCCCAGCATTTT. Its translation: CASSLTSGLSQPQHF.

The CDR3 sequence is CASSRSGDITDTQYF. CDR3 in DNA: TGTGCCAGCAGCCGTAGCGGGGATATCACAGATACGCAGTATTTT. V usage is TRBV6-5 and J usage is TRBJ2-3; 8 nucleotides match TRBD2. CDR3 length equals 15 residues. Trimming took 6 bases from V and 2 from J; bases not matched to a gene: 7. CDR1 MNHEY and CDR2 SVGAGI come from the germline V gene.

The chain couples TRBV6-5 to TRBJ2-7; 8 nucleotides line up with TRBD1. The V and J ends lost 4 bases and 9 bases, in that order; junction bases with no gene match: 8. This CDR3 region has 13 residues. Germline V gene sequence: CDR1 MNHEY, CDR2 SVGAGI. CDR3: CASSSGQGKLQYV. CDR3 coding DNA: TGTGCCAGCAGTTCTGGACAGGGAAAGTTGCAGTACGTC.

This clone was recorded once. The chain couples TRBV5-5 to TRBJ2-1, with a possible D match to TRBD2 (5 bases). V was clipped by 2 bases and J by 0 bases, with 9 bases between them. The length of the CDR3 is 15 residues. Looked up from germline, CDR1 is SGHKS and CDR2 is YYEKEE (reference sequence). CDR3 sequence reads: CASSLASGSYNEQFF. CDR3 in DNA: TGTGCCAGCAGCTTAGCCAGCGGCTCCTACAATGAGCAGTTCTTC.

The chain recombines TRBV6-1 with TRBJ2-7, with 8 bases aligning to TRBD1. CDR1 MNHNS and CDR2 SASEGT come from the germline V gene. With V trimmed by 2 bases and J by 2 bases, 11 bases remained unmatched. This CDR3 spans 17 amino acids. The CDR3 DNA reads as TGTGCCAGCAGTGAAAGCTCAGGGGGCGGCGCAACCTACGAGCAGTACGTC. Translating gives CASSESSGGGATYEQYV.

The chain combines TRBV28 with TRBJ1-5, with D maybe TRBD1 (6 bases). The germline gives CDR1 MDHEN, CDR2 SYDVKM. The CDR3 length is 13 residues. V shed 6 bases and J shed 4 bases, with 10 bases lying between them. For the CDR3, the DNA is TGTGCCAGCAGATGGACAGAGAATCAGCCCCAGCATTTT. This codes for CASRWTENQPQHF. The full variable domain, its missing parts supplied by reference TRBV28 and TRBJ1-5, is DVKVTQSSRYLVKRTGEKVFLECVQDMDHENMFWYRQDPGLGLRLIYFSYDVKMKEKGDIPEGYSVSREKKERFSLILESASTNQTSMYLCASRWTENQPQHFGDGTRLSIL.

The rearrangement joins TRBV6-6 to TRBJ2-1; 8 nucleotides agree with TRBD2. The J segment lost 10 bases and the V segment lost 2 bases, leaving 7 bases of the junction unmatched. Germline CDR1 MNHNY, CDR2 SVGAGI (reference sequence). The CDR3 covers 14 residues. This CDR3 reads CASSYLLAGSEQFF. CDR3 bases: TGTGCCAGCAGTTACCTCTTAGCGGGATCGGAGCAGTTCTTC.

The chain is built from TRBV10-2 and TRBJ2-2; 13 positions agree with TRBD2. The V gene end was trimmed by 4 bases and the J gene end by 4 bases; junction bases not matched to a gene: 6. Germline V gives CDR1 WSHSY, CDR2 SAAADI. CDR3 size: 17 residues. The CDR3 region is CASSAPLAGGATGELFF. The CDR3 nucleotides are TGCGCCAGCAGTGCCCCACTAGCGGGGGGGGCCACCGGGGAGCTGTTTTTT.

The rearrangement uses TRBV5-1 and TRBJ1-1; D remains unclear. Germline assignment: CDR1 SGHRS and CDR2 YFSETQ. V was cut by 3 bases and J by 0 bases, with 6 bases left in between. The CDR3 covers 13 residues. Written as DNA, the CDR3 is TGCGCCAGCAGCTCCACAGTGAACACTGAAGCTTTCTTT. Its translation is CASSSTVNTEAFF.

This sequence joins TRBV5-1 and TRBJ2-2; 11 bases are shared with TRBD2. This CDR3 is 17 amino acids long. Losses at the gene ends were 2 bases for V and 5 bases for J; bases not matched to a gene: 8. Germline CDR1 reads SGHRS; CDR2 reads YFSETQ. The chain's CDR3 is CASSFTGLAGVTGELFF. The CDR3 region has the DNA TGCGCCAGCAGCTTCACCGGACTAGCGGGCGTGACCGGGGAGCTGTTTTTT.

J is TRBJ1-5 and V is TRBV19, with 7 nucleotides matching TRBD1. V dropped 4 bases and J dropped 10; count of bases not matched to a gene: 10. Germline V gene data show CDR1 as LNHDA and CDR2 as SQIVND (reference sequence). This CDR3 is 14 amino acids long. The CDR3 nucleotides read TGTGCCAGTAGTAGGGGACAGCCAGATTTACCCCAGCATTTT. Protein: CASSRGQPDLPQHF.

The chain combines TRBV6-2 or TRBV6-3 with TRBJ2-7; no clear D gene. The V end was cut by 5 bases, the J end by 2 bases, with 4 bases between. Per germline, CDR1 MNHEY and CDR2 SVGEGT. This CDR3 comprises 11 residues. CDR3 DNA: TGTGCCAGCAGTAATACCTACGAGCAGTACGTC. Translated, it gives CASSNTYEQYV.

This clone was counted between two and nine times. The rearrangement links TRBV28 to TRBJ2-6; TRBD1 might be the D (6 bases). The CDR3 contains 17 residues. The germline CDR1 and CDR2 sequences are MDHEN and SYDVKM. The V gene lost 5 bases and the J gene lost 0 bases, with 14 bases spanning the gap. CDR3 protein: CASSNWSRGSGANVLTF. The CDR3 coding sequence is TGTGCCAGCAGTAACTGGAGCAGGGGCTCTGGGGCCAACGTCCTGACTTTC.

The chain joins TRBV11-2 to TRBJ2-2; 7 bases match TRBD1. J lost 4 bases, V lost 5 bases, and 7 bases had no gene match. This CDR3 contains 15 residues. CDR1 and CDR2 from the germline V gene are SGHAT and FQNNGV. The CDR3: CASSDRQGATGELFF. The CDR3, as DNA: TGTGCCAGCAGCGATCGACAGGGAGCCACCGGGGAGCTGTTTTTT.

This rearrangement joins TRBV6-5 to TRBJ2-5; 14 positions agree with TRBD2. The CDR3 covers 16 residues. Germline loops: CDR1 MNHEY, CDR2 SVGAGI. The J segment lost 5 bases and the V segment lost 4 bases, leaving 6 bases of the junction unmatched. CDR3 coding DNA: TGTGCCAGCAGTTCAAGACTAGCGGGGGGGCCGGAGACCCAGTACTTC. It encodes CASSSRLAGGPETQYF.

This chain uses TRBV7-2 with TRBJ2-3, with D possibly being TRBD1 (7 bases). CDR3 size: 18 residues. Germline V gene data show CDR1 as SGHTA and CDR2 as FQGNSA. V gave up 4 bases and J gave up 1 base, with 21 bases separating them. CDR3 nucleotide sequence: TGTGCCAGCAGCTCGGGACAGCAGGCAGTAGCGGGCACAGATACGCAGTATTTT. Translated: CASSSGQQAVAGTDTQYF.